This T cell receptor beta chain was profiled in a study of graft-versus-host responses after intestinal transplantation. Study summary: Grafts were multivisceral, liver-intestinal, or isolated intestinal. Induction using anti-thymocyte globulin, followed by tacrolimus and steroids for approximately three years, was given to all recipients. Study-wide findings and caveats: Allografts from individuals with graft-donor T cell macrochimerism displayed high graft-versus-host to host-versus-graft clonal ratios. GvH clones turned up in recipient marrow; some had shown up first in ileum or blood.

This CDR3 spans 14 amino acids. With 5 bases clipped from V and 2 bases from J, the junction kept 5 bases outside the gene matches. In germline, CDR1 is MDHEN, CDR2 SYDVKM. Profiling relied on immunoSEQ multiplex PCR, and the TCRdb table lists in-frame clones only, not all of them. The table has 90,000 to 150,000 clones, approximately 95% seen once; the top ten hold around 3.3%. Concerning this clone: The antigen is unknown.

The sample consisted of unstimulated CD8+ T cells sorted from spleen or lymph node cells, taken before intestinal transplant. This sequence was found in a human donor who received an intestinal transplant. The rearrangement links TRBV28 to TRBJ2-7; 8 nucleotides agree with TRBD1. The CDR3 DNA reads TGTGCCAGCAGTATCGGACAGGGTCCCTACGAGCAGTACTTC. It codes for CASSIGQGPYEQYF.